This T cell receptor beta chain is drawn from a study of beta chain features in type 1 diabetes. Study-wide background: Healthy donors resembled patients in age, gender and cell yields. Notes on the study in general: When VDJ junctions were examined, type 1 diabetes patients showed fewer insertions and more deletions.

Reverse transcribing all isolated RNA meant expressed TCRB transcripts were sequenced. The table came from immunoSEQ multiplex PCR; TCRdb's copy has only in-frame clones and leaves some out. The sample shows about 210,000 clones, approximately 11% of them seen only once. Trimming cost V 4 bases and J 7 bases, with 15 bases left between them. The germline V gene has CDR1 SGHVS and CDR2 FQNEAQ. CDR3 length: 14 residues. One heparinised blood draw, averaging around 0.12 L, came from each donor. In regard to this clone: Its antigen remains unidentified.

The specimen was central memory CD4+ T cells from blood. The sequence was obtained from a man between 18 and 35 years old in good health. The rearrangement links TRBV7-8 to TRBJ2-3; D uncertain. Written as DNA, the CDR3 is TGTGCCAGCAGCTCCGACCGACTCGGGTATACGCAGTATTTT. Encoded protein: CASSSDRLGYTQYF.